Described below is a single T cell receptor beta chain sequence and its context. Antigen: not known. The data belong to a study of CXCR3-negative and CXCR3-positive naive CD8 T cells. Notes on the study in general: CXCR3 levels fell partly with cryopreservation; most assays relied on fresh PBMCs. Memory CD8+ cells showed much lower diversity, while both naive subsets displayed comparably high diversity. Similar TRBV-TRBJ gene usage was seen in naive CXCR3-negative and CXCR3-positive cells, but not in memory cells. Against CXCR3-negative naive cells, CXCR3-positive naive cells showed more hydrophobic TRB CDR3s.

CDR1 is ENHRY and CDR2 is SYGVKD in the germline V gene. The length of the CDR3 is 13 residues. Carrying UMI labels, the TRB cDNA libraries were prepared through 5' RACE. TCRdb reanalyzed the 5' RACE reads, giving one entry per CDR3 protein sequence and no DNA. This table holds about 130,000 distinct CDR3 sequences. The source of this sequence is a human donor in good health. Some clones in this sample may be carry-over from other donors' samples. V and J are TRBV10-3 and TRBJ2-2. The specimen was naive CXCR3+ CD8+ T cells from blood. Subset defined: CD45RO-CCR7+CD27+CD95- naive CD8+ T cells expressing CXCR3 (TNR3+). CDR3 sequence: CAIYGDDTGELFF.